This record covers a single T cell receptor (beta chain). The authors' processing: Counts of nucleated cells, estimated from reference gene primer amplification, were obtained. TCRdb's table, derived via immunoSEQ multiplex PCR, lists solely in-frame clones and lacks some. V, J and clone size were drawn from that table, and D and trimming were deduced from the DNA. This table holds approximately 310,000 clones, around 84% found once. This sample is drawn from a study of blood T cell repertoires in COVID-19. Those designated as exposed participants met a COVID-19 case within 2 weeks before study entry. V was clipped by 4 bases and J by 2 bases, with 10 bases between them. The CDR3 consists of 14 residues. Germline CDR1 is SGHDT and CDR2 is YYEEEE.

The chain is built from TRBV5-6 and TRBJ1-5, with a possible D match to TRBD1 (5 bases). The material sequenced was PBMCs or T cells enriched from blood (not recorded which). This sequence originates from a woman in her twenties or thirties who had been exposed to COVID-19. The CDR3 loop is CASSPMTGNQPQHF. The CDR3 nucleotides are TGTGCCAGCAGCCCGATGACAGGCAATCAGCCCCAGCATTTT.